This is a list of T cell receptor beta chains from one sample in a study of regulatory T cells in long-lasting Graves disease. TCRdb redid the calling of the multiplex PCR reads with MiXCR, one entry per CDR3 protein. Found here are 650,000 to 700,000 distinct CDR3 sequences, 25% to 30% of them singletons; the top ten hold under 55%. The specimen comprised peripheral blood mononuclear cells (PBMCs), sampled when the disease was refractory, from a patient treated with antithyroid drugs. The source of these receptors is a female donor with Graves disease. CDR3s include the opening cysteine and the closing phenylalanine or tryptophan. A D gene is named only where the DNA matches it firmly. The size field is filled for only some rows; it gives once, few, many or a size class.

size: NA
J: TRBJ1-1
V: TRBV19
D: NA
DNA: TGTGCCAGTACCAGGGGAGGGGATCACACTGAAGCTTTCTTT
CDR3: CASTRGGDHTEAFF

size: NA
J: TRBJ2-7
V: TRBV5-4
D: TRBD2
DNA: TGTGCCAGCAGCTTGGCCGGACTAGCGCTAACCTACGAGCAGTACTTC
CDR3: CASSLAGLALTYEQYF

size: NA
J: TRBJ2-3
V: TRBV9
D: NA
DNA: TGTGCCAGCAGCGTTAAGGGCCGCACAGATACGCAGTATTTT
CDR3: CASSVKGRTDTQYF

size: NA
J: TRBJ1-4
V: TRBV5-1
D: TRBD1
DNA: TGCGCCAGCAGCACGCGGACAGGGCTTAATGAAAAACTGTTTTTT
CDR3: CASSTRTGLNEKLFF

size: few
J: TRBJ2-2
V: TRBV12-3/TRBV12-4
D: NA
DNA: TGTGCCAGCAGTTTATCACTCACCGGGGAGCTGTTTTTT
CDR3: CASSLSLTGELFF

size: NA
J: TRBJ1-1
V: TRBV28
D: NA
DNA: TGTGCCAGCAGTACAACTCGGGACGAAGTTTTCTTT
CDR3: CASSTTRDEVFF

size: few
J: TRBJ1-2
V: TRBV20-1
D: NA
DNA: TGCAGTGCCAGGACCAAAAATTATGGCTACACCTTC
CDR3: CSARTKNYGYTF

size: NA
J: TRBJ2-2
V: TRBV5-1
D: NA
DNA: TGCGCCAGCACGTCGGGGGTCACCGGGGAGCTGTTTTTT
CDR3: CASTSGVTGELFF

size: few
J: TRBJ1-5
V: TRBV6-1
D: NA
DNA: TGTGCCAGCAGCCGAGGCCAGGATCAGCCCCAGCATTTT
CDR3: CASSRGQDQPQHF

size: NA
J: TRBJ1-1
V: TRBV6-4
D: NA
DNA: TGTGCCAGCAGGGGAGAAAACACTGAAGCTTTCTTT
CDR3: CASRGENTEAFF

size: NA
J: TRBJ1-1
V: TRBV2
D: TRBD1
DNA: TGTGCCAGCAGAGTTGACAGGGTATGGGCTGAAGCTTTCTTT
CDR3: CASRVDRVWAEAFF

size: few
J: TRBJ1-2
V: TRBV30
D: NA
DNA: TGTGCCTGGAGTGTACTTCACGCTGACGGGATCACCTTC
CDR3: CAWSVLHADGITF

size: few
J: TRBJ2-7
V: TRBV10-3
D: NA
DNA: TGTGCCATCGGCTCCCCCCGGAGGGAGCAGTACTTC
CDR3: CAIGSPRREQYF

size: NA
J: TRBJ1-1
V: TRBV6-1
D: NA
DNA: TGTGCCAGCAGTGGAAAAACACCAAACACTGAAGCTTTCTTT
CDR3: CASSGKTPNTEAFF

size: NA
J: TRBJ1-5
V: TRBV10-3
D: TRBD1
DNA: TGTGCCATCAGTGAGTCTGCAGGGGGCCCCCATCAGCCCCAGCATTTT
CDR3: CAISESAGGPHQPQHF

size: NA
J: TRBJ2-2
V: TRBV2
D: TRBD1
DNA: TGTGCCAGCAGTAACAGGGGGCGGGACACCGGGGAGCTGTTTTTT
CDR3: CASSNRGRDTGELFF

size: few
J: TRBJ1-2
V: TRBV30
D: NA
DNA: TGTGCCTGGAGTGCAGGCAGTAACTATGGCTACACCTTC
CDR3: CAWSAGSNYGYTF

size: NA
J: TRBJ1-1
V: TRBV6-5
D: NA
DNA: TGTGCCAGCAGTTACTCGATGGGGGGGAAGACTGAAGCTTTCTTT
CDR3: CASSYSMGGKTEAFF

size: many
J: TRBJ2-5
V: TRBV6-5
D: TRBD1
DNA: TGTGCCAGCAGTTCCGTACAGGGGAACCAAGAGACCCAGTACTTC
CDR3: CASSSVQGNQETQYF

size: many
J: TRBJ1-3
V: TRBV12-3/TRBV12-4
D: NA
DNA: TGTGCCAGCAGTTTAGTATTTCAGGGCTCTGGAAACACCATATATTTT
CDR3: CASSLVFQGSGNTIYF

size: few
J: TRBJ2-5
V: TRBV9
D: TRBD2
DNA: TGTGCCAGCAGCGCTGCTAGCGGGAGTCCCCAAGAGACCCAGTACTTC
CDR3: CASSAASGSPQETQYF

size: NA
J: TRBJ1-2
V: TRBV29-1
D: NA
DNA: TGCAGCGTTGAAAGGGCTTCGGACTATGGCTACACCTTC
CDR3: CSVERASDYGYTF

size: few
J: TRBJ1-2
V: TRBV29-1
D: TRBD1
DNA: TGCAGCGTTACAGGGGGCGCAGGTTATGGCTACACCTTC
CDR3: CSVTGGAGYGYTF

size: many
J: TRBJ1-2
V: TRBV28
D: NA
DNA: TGTGCCAGCAGCCGGGAGTTTAGCTACACCTTC
CDR3: CASSREFSYTF

size: NA
J: TRBJ1-5
V: TRBV6-1
D: NA
DNA: TGTGCCAGTAAAGGACAGCCCCATGGGAGCAATCAGCCCCAGCATTTT
CDR3: CASKGQPHGSNQPQHF

size: NA
J: TRBJ2-7
V: TRBV6-2/TRBV6-3
D: TRBD2
DNA: TGTGCCAGCAGTTACGGAGGCGGGAGGGGGTACGAGCAGTACTTC
CDR3: CASSYGGGRGYEQYF

size: NA
J: TRBJ1-2
V: TRBV27
D: TRBD1
DNA: TGTGCCAGCAGTCCGAGACAGGGTAGTTACTATGGCTACACCTTC
CDR3: CASSPRQGSYYGYTF

size: NA
J: TRBJ2-3
V: TRBV20-1
D: TRBD2
DNA: TGCAGTGCTAGAAAGGCTAGCGGAAATACTAGCACAGATACGCAGTATTTT
CDR3: CSARKASGNTSTDTQYF

size: many
J: TRBJ1-5
V: TRBV2
D: NA
DNA: TGTGCCAGCAGTGAAGCGGGACGAAGTCAGCCCCAGCATTTT
CDR3: CASSEAGRSQPQHF

size: NA
J: TRBJ1-2
V: TRBV5-1
D: NA
DNA: TGCGCCAGCAGCCCCGGTTCCGCGGGGCGACATCCCGCTAACTATGGCTACACCTTC
CDR3: CASSPGSAGRHPANYGYTF

size: NA
J: TRBJ2-5
V: TRBV2
D: TRBD1
DNA: TGTGCCAGCAGTGCCGGACAGGGCTCCCGGGAGACCCAGTACTTC
CDR3: CASSAGQGSRETQYF

size: NA
J: TRBJ1-2
V: TRBV7-3
D: NA
DNA: TGTGCCAGCTTCGGCCTTCGGACAGACCTCGAACGGGGGGGCTACACCTTC
CDR3: CASFGLRTDLERGGYTF

size: NA
J: TRBJ2-1
V: TRBV6-2/TRBV6-3
D: NA
DNA: TGTGCCAGCAGTTACTCCCGCGGCGTTGGGTTCTTC
CDR3: CASSYSRGVGFF

size: NA
J: TRBJ1-4
V: TRBV2
D: NA
DNA: TGTGCCAGCAGAAACAACCGGGGCCGCGGTGAAAAACTGTTTTTT
CDR3: CASRNNRGRGEKLFF

size: few
J: TRBJ1-2
V: TRBV6-1
D: TRBD1
DNA: TGTGCCAGCAGTGGTGAGACGCAGGGGGTTGGCTACACCTTC
CDR3: CASSGETQGVGYTF

size: NA
J: TRBJ1-1
V: TRBV19
D: NA
DNA: TGTGCCAGTAGTTTGATCCACATGAACACTGAAGCTTTCTTT
CDR3: CASSLIHMNTEAFF

size: few
J: TRBJ1-2
V: TRBV29-1
D: NA
DNA: TGCAGCGTTGATGCGACAGAACGGTACGATAAGTATGGCTACACCTTC
CDR3: CSVDATERYDKYGYTF

size: few
J: TRBJ2-7
V: TRBV5-6
D: TRBD1
DNA: TGTGCCAGCAGCTTGGAGGGACAGTCCATCTACGAGCAGTACTTC
CDR3: CASSLEGQSIYEQYF

size: NA
J: TRBJ2-7
V: TRBV25-1
D: TRBD1
DNA: TGTGCCAGCAGTGAATGGGGGACAGGGTCTGGCGAGCAGTACTTC
CDR3: CASSEWGTGSGEQYF

size: many
J: TRBJ1-5
V: TRBV28
D: NA
DNA: TGTGCCAGCACCGAAGCGACAGGTAGCAATCAGCCCCAGCATTTT
CDR3: CASTEATGSNQPQHF

size: few
J: TRBJ2-2
V: TRBV11-2
D: NA
DNA: TGTGCCAGCAGCTTAGACAGGTTTTCTACCGGGGAGCTGTTTTTT
CDR3: CASSLDRFSTGELFF

size: many
J: TRBJ1-6
V: TRBV12-3/TRBV12-4
D: TRBD1
DNA: TGTGCCAGCAGTTTAGCGACCGGGACAGCTTACAATTCACCCCTCCACTTT
CDR3: CASSLATGTAYNSPLHF

size: NA
J: TRBJ1-5
V: TRBV28
D: NA
DNA: TGTGCCAGCAGTCCCCAGCATAATCAGCCCCAGCATTTT
CDR3: CASSPQHNQPQHF

size: few
J: TRBJ1-1
V: TRBV3-1
D: TRBD1
DNA: TGTGCCAGCAGCCCAACACGACCCGGGACAGGCAACACTGAAGCTTTCTTT
CDR3: CASSPTRPGTGNTEAFF

size: NA
J: TRBJ1-1
V: TRBV9
D: NA
DNA: TGTGCCAGCAGCGTAGGGGTGGGTTTGAGCACTGAAGCTTTCTTT
CDR3: CASSVGVGLSTEAFF

size: few
J: TRBJ2-7
V: TRBV29-1
D: NA
DNA: TGCAGCGTTGTCGGGGTAAGCGACGAGCAGTACTTC
CDR3: CSVVGVSDEQYF